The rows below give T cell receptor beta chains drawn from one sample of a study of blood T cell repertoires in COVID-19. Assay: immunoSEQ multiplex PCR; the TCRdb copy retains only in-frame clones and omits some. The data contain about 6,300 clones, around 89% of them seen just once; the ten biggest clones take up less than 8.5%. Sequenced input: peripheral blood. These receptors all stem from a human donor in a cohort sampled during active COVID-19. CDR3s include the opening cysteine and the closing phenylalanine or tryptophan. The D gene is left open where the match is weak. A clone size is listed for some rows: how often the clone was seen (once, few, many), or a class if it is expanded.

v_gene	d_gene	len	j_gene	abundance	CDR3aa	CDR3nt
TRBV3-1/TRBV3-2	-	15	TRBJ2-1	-	CASSPRGAAYNEQFF	TGTGCCAGCAGCCCCAGGGGGGCGGCCTACAATGAGCAGTTCTTC
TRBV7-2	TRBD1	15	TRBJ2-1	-	CASSSGQGTYNEQFF	TGTGCCAGCAGCTCGGGACAGGGCACCTACAATGAGCAGTTCTTC
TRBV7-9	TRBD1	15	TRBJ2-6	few	CASSSRGLGANVLTF	TGTGCCAGCAGCTCTAGGGGGCTCGGGGCCAACGTCCTGACTTTC
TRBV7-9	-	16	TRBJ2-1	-	CASSPPPSSSYNEQFF	TGTGCCAGCAGCCCTCCACCTAGCAGCTCCTACAATGAGCAGTTCTTC
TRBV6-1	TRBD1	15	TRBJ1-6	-	CASSEQDRVNSPLHF	TGTGCCAGCAGTGAACAAGACAGGGTGAATTCACCCCTCCACTTT
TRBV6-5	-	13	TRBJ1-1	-	CASRTELNTEAFF	TGTGCCAGCAGAACCGAGTTGAACACTGAAGCTTTCTTT
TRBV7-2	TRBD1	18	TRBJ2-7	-	CASSLASSGGQTSYEQYF	TGTGCCAGCAGCTTAGCGAGTAGTGGGGGACAGACCTCCTACGAGCAGTACTTC
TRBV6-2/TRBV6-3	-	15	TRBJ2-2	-	CASSYSTGRGGELFF	TGTGCCAGCAGTTACTCGACAGGCCGGGGCGGGGAGCTGTTTTTT
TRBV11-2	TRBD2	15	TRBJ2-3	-	CASSYGLAGADTQYF	TGTGCCAGCAGCTACGGACTAGCGGGGGCAGATACGCAGTATTTT
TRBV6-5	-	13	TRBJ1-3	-	CASLDRSGNTIYF	TGTGCCAGCCTCGACAGGTCTGGAAACACCATATATTTT
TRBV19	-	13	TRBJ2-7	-	CASSSERTYEQYF	TGTGCCAGTAGTAGTGAGAGAACCTACGAGCAGTACTTC
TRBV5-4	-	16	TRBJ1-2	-	CASSLEGAEWNYGYTF	TGTGCCAGCAGCTTGGAAGGGGCGGAATGGAACTATGGCTACACCTTC
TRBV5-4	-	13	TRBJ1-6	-	CASSGGGNSPLHF	TGTGCCAGCAGCGGGGGGGGGAATTCACCCCTCCACTTT
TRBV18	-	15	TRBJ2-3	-	CASSRQGTSTDTQYF	TGTGCCAGCTCACGACAAGGGACTAGCACAGATACGCAGTATTTT
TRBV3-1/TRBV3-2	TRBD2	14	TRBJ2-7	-	CASSQTSAPYEQYF	TGTGCCAGCAGCCAAACTAGCGCACCCTACGAGCAGTACTTC
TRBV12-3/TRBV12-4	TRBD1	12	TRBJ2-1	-	CASIPVGGQLFF	TGTGCCAGCATCCCTGTAGGGGGCCAGCTGTTCTTC
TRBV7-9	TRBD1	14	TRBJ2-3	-	CASSGTGSTDTQYF	TGTGCCAGCTCCGGGACAGGATCCACAGATACGCAGTATTTT
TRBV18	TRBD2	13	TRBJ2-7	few	CASSLLAGEEQYF	TGTGCCAGCTCACTTTTAGCGGGAGAGGAGCAGTACTTC
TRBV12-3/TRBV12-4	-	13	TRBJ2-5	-	CATGGQAQETQYF	TGTGCCACGGGGGGACAGGCGCAAGAGACCCAGTACTTC
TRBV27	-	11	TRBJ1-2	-	CASLGGYGYTF	TGTGCCAGCTTGGGGGGCTATGGCTACACCTTC
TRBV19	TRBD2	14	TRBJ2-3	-	CAIPGEGLGDTQYF	TGTGCCATCCCCGGGGAGGGGCTGGGGGATACGCAGTATTTT
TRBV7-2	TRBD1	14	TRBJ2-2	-	CASSRDRATGELFF	TGTGCCAGCAGCCGGGACAGGGCCACCGGGGAGCTGTTTTTT
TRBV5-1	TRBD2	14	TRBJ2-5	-	CASSSTGGQETQYF	TGCGCCAGCAGCTCAACGGGGGGACAAGAGACCCAGTACTTC
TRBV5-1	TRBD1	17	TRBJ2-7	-	CASSLESRDRGFYEQYF	TGCGCCAGCAGCTTGGAATCTAGGGACAGGGGCTTCTACGAGCAGTACTTC
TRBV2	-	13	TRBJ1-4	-	CASSLRQSRWVFF	TGTGCCAGCAGCCTCCGACAGTCCCGTTGGGTGTTTTTT
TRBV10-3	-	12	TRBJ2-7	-	CAISLTGYEQYF	TGTGCCATCAGTCTCACAGGGTACGAGCAGTACTTC
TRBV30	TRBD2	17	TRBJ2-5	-	CAWSPGLAGGPGETQYF	TGTGCCTGGAGTCCGGGACTAGCGGGAGGGCCGGGCGAGACCCAGTACTTC
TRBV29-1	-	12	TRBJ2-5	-	CSVDEGSETQYF	TGCAGCGTTGATGAGGGCTCGGAGACCCAGTACTTC
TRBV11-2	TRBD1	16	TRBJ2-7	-	CASSHLWDRDLGEQYF	TGTGCCAGCAGCCATCTTTGGGACAGGGATTTGGGCGAGCAGTACTTC
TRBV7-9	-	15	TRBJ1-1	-	CASSFQYRLNTEAFF	TGTGCCAGCAGCTTTCAGTACAGGCTGAACACTGAAGCTTTCTTT
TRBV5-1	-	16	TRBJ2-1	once	CASSLSGRPAYNEQFF	TGCGCCAGCAGCTTGTCTGGGAGGCCAGCCTACAATGAGCAGTTCTTC
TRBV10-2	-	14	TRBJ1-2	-	CASSESGTPRGYTF	TGCGCCAGCAGTGAGTCTGGGACACCCCGTGGCTACACCTTC
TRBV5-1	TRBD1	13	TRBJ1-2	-	CASSPGTEHGYTF	TGCGCCAGCAGCCCCGGGACAGAGCATGGCTACACCTTC
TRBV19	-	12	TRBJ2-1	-	CASSQQLNEQFF	TGTGCCAGTAGTCAACAGCTAAATGAGCAGTTCTTC
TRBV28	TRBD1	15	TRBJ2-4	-	CASITGGGAKNIQYF	TGTGCCAGCATTACAGGGGGCGGGGCCAAAAACATTCAGTACTTC
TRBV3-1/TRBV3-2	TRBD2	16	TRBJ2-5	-	CASSLSSGRIGETQYF	TGTGCCAGCAGCCTATCTAGCGGGAGGATCGGAGAGACCCAGTACTTC
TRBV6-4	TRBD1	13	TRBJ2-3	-	CASREGATDTQYF	TGTGCCAGCAGAGAGGGGGCCACAGATACGCAGTATTTT
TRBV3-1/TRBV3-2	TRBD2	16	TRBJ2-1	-	CASSQVGLAVGNEQFF	TGTGCCAGCAGCCAAGTCGGACTAGCGGTCGGAAATGAGCAGTTCTTC
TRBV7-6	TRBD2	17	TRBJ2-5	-	CASSLVLAGVTGETQYF	TGTGCCAGCAGCTTAGTCCTAGCGGGAGTAACAGGGGAGACCCAGTACTTC
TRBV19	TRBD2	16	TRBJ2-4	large	CASTPIPLAVKNIQYF	TGTGCCAGTACCCCCATCCCACTAGCGGTTAAAAACATTCAGTACTTC
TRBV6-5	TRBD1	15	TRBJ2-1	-	CASTDGQGSYNEQFF	TGTGCCAGCACCGACGGACAGGGATCCTACAATGAGCAGTTCTTC
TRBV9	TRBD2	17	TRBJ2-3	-	CASSVGGLAGEVDTQYF	TGTGCCAGCAGCGTAGGTGGTTTAGCGGGAGAGGTAGATACGCAGTATTTT
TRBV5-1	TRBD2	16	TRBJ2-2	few	CASSFRTSGGTGELFF	TGCGCCAGCAGCTTTAGGACTAGCGGGGGAACCGGGGAGCTGTTTTTT
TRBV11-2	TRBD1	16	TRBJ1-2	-	CASSFSRGLIHSGYTF	TGTGCCAGCAGCTTTAGCAGGGGGTTAATTCACTCTGGCTACACCTTC
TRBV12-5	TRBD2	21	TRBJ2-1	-	CASGSLTIPGLAGNLNNEQFF	TGTGCTAGTGGTTCACTGACGATTCCGGGACTAGCGGGAAACCTAAACAATGAGCAGTTCTTC
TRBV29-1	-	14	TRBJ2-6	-	CSVGQSTGANVLTF	TGCAGCGTTGGACAGTCCACTGGGGCCAACGTCCTGACTTTC
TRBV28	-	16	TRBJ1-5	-	CASKVPGVYSNQPQHF	TGTGCCAGCAAGGTTCCGGGGGTTTATAGCAATCAGCCCCAGCATTTT
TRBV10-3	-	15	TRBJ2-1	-	CAIKGGPSSYNEQFF	TGTGCCATCAAAGGCGGGCCCAGCTCCTACAATGAGCAGTTCTTC